Detailed here is one T cell receptor (beta chain). The data were taken from a study of neoadjuvant anti-PD-1 for oral cavity cancer. About the study: Around day 43, patients without progression received a fourth nivolumab dose before surgery.

Most PBMC samples had 400 to 550 ng input DNA in six replicates. The assay was immunoSEQ multiplex PCR, and TCRdb's table has in-frame clones only and misses some. The table includes roughly 34,000 clones, around 87% detected once. No culture or expansion preceded analysis of these blood cells. The CDR3 contains 15 residues. Trimming stripped 4 bases from V and 3 bases from J, with 15 bases between. The germline V gene encodes CDR1 SGHVS and CDR2 FNYEAQ. This TCR derives from a person between 40 and 85 years old with oral cavity squamous cell carcinoma. The sample here was PBMCs, taken before nivolumab (anti-PD-1) treatment. V is TRBV7-6 and J is TRBJ1-1; a possible D gene is TRBD1 (6 bases). CDR3 amino acids: CASSSPGGLDTEAFF. The CDR3 coding sequence is TGTGCCAGCAGCTCCCCGGGGGGCTTGGACACTGAAGCTTTCTTT.